Sequencing of this TCR beta chain was carried out in a study of shared clonotypes between healthy human individuals. Study results and limitations: In the sorted subsets, rarefaction showed sequencing was incomplete despite large depth. Among non-shared clonotypes, generation probabilities were lower than among those shared by all four donors.

This clone turned up a few times. The antigen is unknown. Assay used: immunoSEQ multiplex PCR; TCRdb lists only in-frame clones, some missing. Of a few million clones listed, about 92% are singletons. In the CD4+ fraction, cells were divided into CD45RA+ naive and CD45RA-negative memory subsets. V was trimmed by 5 bases and J by 3 bases, leaving 10 bases between them. Per the germline V gene, CDR1 is SGHAT and CDR2 is FQNNGV. This CDR3 is 13 amino acids long. This TCR was sampled from a young man in good health. Some clones in this sample may be carry-over from other donors' samples. The specimen was naive CD4+ T cells from PBMCs. Indicated subset: CD45RA+ positively selected. This sequence joins TRBV11-2 and TRBJ1-2, with D unclear. The CDR3 sequence is CASSPNRDYGYTF. DNA of the CDR3: TGTGCCAGCAGCCCTAACCGGGACTATGGCTACACCTTC.